The 26 T cell receptor beta chains reported below all come from one sample, sequenced in a study of patients and donors after allogeneic stem cell transplantation. TCRdb used MiXCR to reprocess the RT-PCR reads, holding one entry per CDR3 protein. The table records fewer than 180,000 distinct CDR3 sequences, about 40% of them present only once. The source material was blood, either unsorted or a sorted T cell fraction (not recorded which). These TCRs come from a human donor who was either an allogeneic HSCT recipient or a stem cell or donor lymphocyte infusion donor (not recorded which). It is not recorded whose cells these are; they may come from a transplant donor.

The chain employs TRBV5-6 and TRBJ2-5; a weak D match, TRBD2 (5 bases). V lost 0 bases, J lost 2 bases, and 11 bases lay in between. Germline CDR1 is SGHDT and CDR2 is YYEEEE. The CDR3 contains 15 residues. CDR3 protein: CASSLETGIQETQYF. The CDR3 coding sequence is TGTGCCAGCAGCTTGGAAACGGGAATTCAAGAGACCCAGTACTTC.

J is TRBJ2-5 and V is TRBV5-1; D is uncertain. This CDR3 is 15 amino acids long. Germline-derived CDR1 and CDR2 are SGHRS and YFSETQ. The V end was cut by 0 bases, the J end by 1 base, with 10 bases between. CDR3 nucleotides: TGCGCCAGCAGCTTGGCGGGCAACTCCCAAGAGACCCAGTACTTC. Protein product: CASSLAGNSQETQYF.

This clonotype was recorded a few times. The chain is built from TRBV12-3 or TRBV12-4 and TRBJ2-5, with D perhaps TRBD2 (5 bases). V was pared by 5 bases and J by 4 bases, with 17 bases between. The CDR3 extends over 15 amino acids. The CDR3 bases are TGTGCCAGCAGTCCTAGACTGATACGGGGAGAGACCCAGTACTTC. It is translated as CASSPRLIRGETQYF.

Written as DNA, the CDR3 is TGTGCCATCAGTGAGCCCGAAGGACTAGCGGGGGGGCTAGACAATGAGCAGTTCTTC. Protein product: CAISEPEGLAGGLDNEQFF. This chain connects TRBV10-3 to TRBJ2-1, with 15 bases matching TRBD2. The CDR3 covers 19 residues. V was clipped by 2 bases and J by 5 bases; unmatched bases: 10. The germline V gene encodes CDR1 ENHRY and CDR2 SYGVKD.

The chain combines TRBV9 with TRBJ1-4; D call uncertain. The V gene lost 4 bases and the J gene lost 7 bases, with 11 bases spanning the gap. Germline assignment: CDR1 SGDLS and CDR2 YYNGEE. This CDR3 has 13 residues. The CDR3 nucleotides read TGTGCCAGCAGCTTAACACCTTTTGAAAAACTGTTTTTT. It translates to CASSLTPFEKLFF.

The chain has TRBV7-2 and TRBJ2-3, with D unresolved. V was pared by 1 base and J by 0 bases, with 8 bases between. Germline values: CDR1 SGHTA, CDR2 FQGNSA. The CDR3 is 15 amino acids. CDR3 region: CASSLVGGSTDTQYF. DNA of the CDR3: TGTGCCAGCAGCTTAGTCGGCGGTAGCACAGATACGCAGTATTTT.

V and J are TRBV5-1 and TRBJ1-1; 8 nucleotides match TRBD1. This CDR3 has 16 amino acids. V lost 1 base to trimming and J lost 3 bases; unmatched junction nucleotides: 8. Germline V CDR1 and CDR2: SGHRS, YFSETQ. Here the CDR3 reads CASSLMSRQGHTEAFF. CDR3 in DNA: TGCGCCAGCAGCTTGATGTCGCGACAGGGGCACACTGAAGCTTTCTTT. Looking up the rest from reference TRBV5-1 and TRBJ1-1 gives the full variable domain: KAGVTQTPRYLIKTRGQQVTLSCSPISGHRSVSWYQQTPGQGLQFLFEYFSETQRNKGNFPGRFSGRQFSNSRSEMNVSTLELGDSALYLCASSLMSRQGHTEAFFGQGTRLTVV.

The chain joins TRBV7-3 to TRBJ2-2; no clear D. CDR1 and CDR2 from the germline V gene are SGHTA and FQGTGA. The CDR3 extends over 13 amino acids. Trimming removed 5 bases from V and 6 bases from J, with 10 bases in between. CDR3 in amino acids: CASSPTPSGELFF. The CDR3 bases are TGTGCCAGCAGCCCTACGCCATCCGGGGAGCTGTTTTTT.

This chain connects TRBV12-5 to TRBJ1-5, with TRBD1 matching 8 bases. Germline V gene sequence: CDR1 LGHNT, CDR2 FRNRAP. The CDR3 totals 14 residues. V lost 7 bases to trimming and J lost 2 bases; unmatched junction nucleotides: 4. The CDR3 here is CASAPGQGNQPQHF. In DNA, the CDR3 is TGTGCTAGTGCTCCGGGACAGGGCAATCAGCCCCAGCATTTT.

On this clonotype: Mismatch with germline at one junction end may stem from a read error. The chain couples TRBV7-7 to TRBJ2-2, with TRBD1 identical over 9 bases. The germline V gene encodes CDR1 SSHAT and CDR2 FNYEAQ (reference sequence). CDR3 length: 15 residues. The CDR3 coding sequence is TGTGCTAGCAGCCCCCGGACAGGGGACACCGGGGAGCTGTTTTTT. Residues: CASSPRTGDTGELFF.

The rearrangement joins TRBV14 to TRBJ2-1; 8 positions agree with TRBD2. Germline V gene data show CDR1 as SGHDN and CDR2 as FVKESK. V was pared by 3 bases and J by 5 bases, with 12 bases of the junction left unmatched. The CDR3 has 17 residues. Here the CDR3 DNA reads TGTGCCAGCAGCCACCCCATCGTTAGCGGGGTCCACAATGAGCAGTTCTTC. Encoded protein: CASSHPIVSGVHNEQFF.

In this sample, this clonotype turned up many times. This chain uses TRBV9 with TRBJ1-1, with no clear D. Per the germline V gene, CDR1 is SGDLS and CDR2 is YYNGEE. The V end lost 3 bases, the J end lost 4 bases, and 16 bases lay between the germline ends. This CDR3 spans 15 amino acids. Here the CDR3 reads CASSDLGIRGTEAFF. CDR3 DNA: TGTGCCAGCAGCGATTTGGGTATACGGGGCACTGAAGCTTTCTTT. Based on the CDR3 plus reference TRBV9 and TRBJ1-1, the full variable domain is DSGVTQTPKHLITATGQRVTLRCSPRSGDLSVYWYQQSLDQGLQFLIQYYNGEERAKGNILERFSAQQFPDLHSELNLSSLELGDSALYFCASSDLGIRGTEAFFGQGTRLTVV.

This clonotype was picked up a small number of times. The gene calls are TRBV12-3 or TRBV12-4 and TRBJ1-5; D unclear. The length of the CDR3 is 15 residues. Deletions cut 5 bases from V and 7 bases from J, with 18 bases between. The CDR3: CASSALSGREQPQHF. In DNA form, the CDR3 reads TGTGCCAGCAGTGCCCTGTCGGGAAGAGAACAGCCCCAGCATTTT.

Turning to this clonotype: A junction boundary mismatches the germline segment, possibly from a read error. V is TRBV15 and J is TRBJ1-1, with a weak D call TRBD1 (6 bases). In germline, CDR1 is LNHNV, CDR2 YYDKDF (reference sequence). There are 14 residues in the CDR3. The CDR3 sequence: CATSRDRGERQDNF. CDR3 DNA sequence: TGTGCCACCAGCAGAGATAGGGGTGAACGACAGGACAACTTT. Complete variable domain (other parts from reference TRBV15 and TRBJ1-1): DAMVIQNPRYQVTQFGKPVTLSCSQTLNHNVMYWYQQKSSQAPKLLFHYYDKDFNNEADTPDNFQSRRPNTSFCFLDIRSPGLGDTAMYLCATSRDRGERQDNFGQGTRLTVV.

The chain has TRBV27 and TRBJ1-6; no definite D call. Germline assignment: CDR1 MNHEY and CDR2 SMNVEV (reference sequence). The CDR3 length is 17 residues. Trimming pared 5 bases from V and 6 bases from J, leaving 20 bases between. CDR3 amino acids: CASSPSPAAGANSPLHF. CDR3 bases: TGTGCCAGCAGTCCATCCCCAGCGGCAGGCGCTAATTCACCCCTCCACTTT.

This clonotype was counted ten times or more. The chain combines TRBV10-3 with TRBJ1-2; D is unresolved. V was shortened by 0 bases and J by 8 bases, with 13 bases between the two germline ends. CDR1 and CDR2 (germline): ENHRY, SYGVKD. This CDR3 comprises 14 residues. CDR3 loop: CAISESKSNGGYTF. The CDR3 DNA sequence: TGTGCCATCAGTGAGTCGAAGTCCAATGGAGGCTACACCTTC.

In this sample, this clonotype turned up once. J is TRBJ2-7 and V is TRBV6-1; 8 bases agree with TRBD1. The ends lost 3 bases at V and 4 bases at J; junction bases unmatched: 5. Per the germline V gene, CDR1 is MNHNS and CDR2 is SASEGT. The CDR3 extends over 14 amino acids. The CDR3 DNA reads TGTGCCAGCAGTGAGGACAGGGTTGATTACGAGCAGTACTTC. Protein sequence: CASSEDRVDYEQYF.

V is TRBV12-3 or TRBV12-4 and J is TRBJ2-3; D gene uncertain. The CDR3 extends over 16 amino acids. V lost 4 bases and J lost 0, with 14 bases in between. This CDR3 is CASSSLRTSSTDTQYF. The CDR3 nucleotides read TGTGCCAGCAGTTCACTCCGGACCTCGAGCACAGATACGCAGTATTTT.

The V call is TRBV25-1, the J call TRBJ2-2; D gene uncertain. Germline CDR1 and CDR2: MGHDK and SYGVNS. This CDR3 is 15 amino acids long. V gave up 8 bases and J gave up 5 bases, with 18 bases separating them. The CDR3 region has the DNA TGTGCCAGCGGAAACGACCACCTGGGGACCGGGGAGCTGTTTTTT. Residues: CASGNDHLGTGELFF.

CDR3 residues: CASSLVGGAHLVPYNEQFF. The CDR3 DNA follows: TGTGCCAGCAGCTTAGTGGGGGGGGCCCATCTAGTGCCCTACAATGAGCAGTTCTTC. The rearrangement joins TRBV7-2 to TRBJ2-1; the D gene is possibly TRBD2 (7 bases). The germline V gene has CDR1 SGHTA and CDR2 FQGNSA. V dropped 1 base and J dropped 2 bases, with 21 bases sitting between them. CDR3 length equals 19 residues.

The chain couples TRBV24-1 to TRBJ2-3, with TRBD1 matching 7 bases. Germline CDR1 and CDR2: KGHDR and SFDVKD. V shed 4 bases, J shed 2 bases, and the junction held 14 bases outside the gene matches. This CDR3 has 18 residues. The CDR3 protein is CATSDPMTGRPTTDTQYF. In nucleotides, the CDR3 is TGTGCCACCAGTGACCCGATGACAGGGCGACCTACCACAGATACGCAGTATTTT.

This clonotype occurred a few times. The chain uses TRBV25-1 and TRBJ1-4; D might be TRBD1 (5 bases). CDR1 is MGHDK, CDR2 SYGVNS, per germline. CDR3 length equals 13 residues. Trimming took 4 bases from V and 4 from J, leaving 7 bases between them. The CDR3, as DNA: TGTGCCAGCAGTGCAGGGTTTAATGAAAAACTGTTTTTT. Protein sequence: CASSAGFNEKLFF.

This chain joins TRBV6-1 and TRBJ1-1; no clear D gene. The V end was cut by 6 bases, the J end by 1 base, with 9 bases between. The CDR3 runs 13 residues. CDR1 MNHNS and CDR2 SASEGT come from the germline V gene. Written as DNA, the CDR3 is TGTGCCAGCAGGGTAATGACGAACACTGAAGCTTTCTTT. This sequence encodes CASRVMTNTEAFF.

V is TRBV7-9 and J is TRBJ1-1; unclear D gene. The V gene's germline CDR1 is SEHNR and CDR2 FQNEAQ (reference sequence). Between the trimmed V and J ends, which lost 5 bases and 6 bases, there was a span of 7 bases. The CDR3 extends over 11 amino acids. For the CDR3, the DNA is TGTGCCAGCAGCCAGGCTTCTGAAGCTTTCTTT. It encodes CASSQASEAFF.

The V call is TRBV5-1, the J call TRBJ1-2, with D unclear. Germline V lookup: CDR1 SGHRS, CDR2 YFSETQ. The germline V and J ends were trimmed by 0 bases and 3 bases, with 9 bases remaining between them. The CDR3 is 14 residues long. CDR3 sequence: CASSLGMGDYGYTF. CDR3 DNA sequence: TGCGCCAGCAGCTTGGGTATGGGAGACTATGGCTACACCTTC. Combining the CDR3 with reference TRBV5-1 and TRBJ1-2 gives the whole variable domain KAGVTQTPRYLIKTRGQQVTLSCSPISGHRSVSWYQQTPGQGLQFLFEYFSETQRNKGNFPGRFSGRQFSNSRSEMNVSTLELGDSALYLCASSLGMGDYGYTFGSGTRLTVV.

V and J are TRBV6-6 and TRBJ1-6; 7 bases are shared with TRBD1. The germline CDR1 and CDR2 sequences are MNHNY and SVGAGI (reference sequence). This CDR3 is 18 amino acids long. Unmatched junction bases numbered 10, after V lost 4 bases and J lost 1 base. CDR3: CASSFPSGGKSYNSPLHF. The DNA of the CDR3 is TGTGCCAGCAGTTTCCCTTCAGGGGGAAAGTCCTATAATTCACCCCTCCACTTT.